Below, one TCR beta chain is given with its context. Assay: immunoSEQ multiplex PCR; the TCRdb copy retains only in-frame clones and omits some. The sample records fewer than 350,000 clones, roughly 93% being singletons. Each participant's cohort was designated according to participant-reported clinical history. The source of the sample is a study of blood T cell repertoires in COVID-19. Study background: In each case, the material was cDNA or gDNA derived from T cells, B-cell-depleted T cells, or PBMCs.

Germline CDR1 reads SGHAT; CDR2 reads FQNNGV. This CDR3 has 15 amino acids. Trimming at V came to 5 bases and at J to 6 bases, leaving 10 bases not matched to a gene. The sequenced sample consisted of PBMCs or T cells enriched from blood (not recorded which). The chain uses TRBV11-2 and TRBJ2-3, with 8 bases identical to TRBD2. The clonotype originates from a woman aged 40-49 years with acute COVID-19. In DNA, the CDR3 is TGTGCCAGCAGCCAGGTGGGGCGGGGGGCTGATACGCAGTATTTT. Protein product: CASSQVGRGADTQYF.